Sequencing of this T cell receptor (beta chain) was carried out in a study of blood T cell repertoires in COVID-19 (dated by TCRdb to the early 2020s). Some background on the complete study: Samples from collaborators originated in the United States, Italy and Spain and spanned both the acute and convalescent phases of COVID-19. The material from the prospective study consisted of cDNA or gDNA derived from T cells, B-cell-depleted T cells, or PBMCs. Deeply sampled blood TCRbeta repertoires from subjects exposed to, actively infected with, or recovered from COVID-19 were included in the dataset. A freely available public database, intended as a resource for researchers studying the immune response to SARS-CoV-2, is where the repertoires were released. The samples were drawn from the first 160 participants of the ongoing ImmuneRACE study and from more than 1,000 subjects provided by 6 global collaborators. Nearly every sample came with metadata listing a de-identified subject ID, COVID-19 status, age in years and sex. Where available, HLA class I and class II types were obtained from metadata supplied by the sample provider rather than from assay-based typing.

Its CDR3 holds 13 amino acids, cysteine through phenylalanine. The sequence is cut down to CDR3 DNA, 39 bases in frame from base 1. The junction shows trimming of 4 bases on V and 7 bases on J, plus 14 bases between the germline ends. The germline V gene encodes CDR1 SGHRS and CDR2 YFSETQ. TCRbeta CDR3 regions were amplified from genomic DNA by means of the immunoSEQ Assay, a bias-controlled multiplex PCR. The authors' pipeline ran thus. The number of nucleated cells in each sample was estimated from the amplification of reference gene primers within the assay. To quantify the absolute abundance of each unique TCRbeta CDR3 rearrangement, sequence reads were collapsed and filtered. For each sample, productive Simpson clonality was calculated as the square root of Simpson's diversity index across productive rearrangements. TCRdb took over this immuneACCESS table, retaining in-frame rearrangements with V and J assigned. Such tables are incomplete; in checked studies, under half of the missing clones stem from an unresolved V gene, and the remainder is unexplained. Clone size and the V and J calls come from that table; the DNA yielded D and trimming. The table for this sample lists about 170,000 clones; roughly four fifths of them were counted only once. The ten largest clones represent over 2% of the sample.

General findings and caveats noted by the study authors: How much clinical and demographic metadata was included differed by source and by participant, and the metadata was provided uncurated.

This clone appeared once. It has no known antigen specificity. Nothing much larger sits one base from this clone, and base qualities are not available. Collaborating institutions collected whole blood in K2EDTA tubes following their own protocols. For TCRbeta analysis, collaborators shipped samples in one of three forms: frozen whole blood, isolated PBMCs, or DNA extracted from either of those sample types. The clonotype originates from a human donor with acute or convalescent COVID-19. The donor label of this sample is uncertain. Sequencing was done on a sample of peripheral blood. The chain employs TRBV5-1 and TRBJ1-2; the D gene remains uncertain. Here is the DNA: TGCGCCAGCAGCGACCCGGGGATAGGTGGCTACACCTTC. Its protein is CASSDPGIGGYTF.